The rows below give T cell receptor beta chains drawn from one sample of a study of identical twins. TCRdb called the 5' RACE reads again in MiXCR, with one record for every CDR3 protein. The sample comprises more than 1.5 million distinct CDR3 sequences, about 31% of which are singletons, and around 0.25% rests with the top ten. The sequenced material came from cord blood. The receptors derive from a newborn girl in good health. CDR3s include the opening cysteine and the closing phenylalanine or tryptophan. A D gene is named only where the DNA matches it firmly. Not every row has a clone size; where given, it reads once, few, many or a size class.

>TRBV29-1|.|.|TRBJ2-2
CSVGWDTGELFF
TGCAGCGTTGGCTGGGACACCGGGGAGCTGTTTTTT
>TRBV5-1|.|.|TRBJ2-5
CASSWQRSQETQYF
TGCGCCAGCAGCTGGCAGCGGTCCCAAGAGACCCAGTACTTC
>TRBV4-1|few|TRBD2|TRBJ2-7
CASSQGGTSGTYEQYF
TGCGCCAGCAGCCAGGGAGGGACTAGCGGGACTTACGAGCAGTACTTC
>TRBV10-1|.|TRBD2|TRBJ2-5
CASSDRLAGGYNEQYF
TGCGCCAGCAGTGACCGACTAGCGGGGGGGTACAATGAGCAGTACTTC
>TRBV6-6|.|TRBD1|TRBJ2-5
CASSYTSATGAQETQYF
TGTGCCAGCAGTTACACATCGGCAACAGGGGCCCAAGAGACCCAGTACTTC
>TRBV29-1|.|TRBD1|TRBJ2-3
CGGRQGTDTQYF
TGCGGCGGTCGACAGGGTACAGATACGCAGTATTTT
>TRBV28|.|.|TRBJ2-3
CASSLLVLGTDTQYF
TGTGCCAGCAGTTTATTGGTTCTAGGCACAGATACGCAGTATTTT
>TRBV5-5|.|TRBD1|TRBJ1-1
CASSWLTGMNTKAFF
TGTGCCAGCAGCTGGTTGACAGGGATGAACACTAAAGCTTTCTTT
>TRBV20-1|few|TRBD1|TRBJ1-5
CSARDSGGHQPQHF
TGCAGTGCTAGAGATTCAGGGGGGCATCAGCCCCAGCATTTT
>TRBV21-1|.|.|TRBJ2-7
CASSPPRQGKYSYEQYF
TGTGCCAGCAGCCCACCGAGGCAGGGGAAATACTCCTACGAGCAGTACTTC
>TRBV5-1|.|TRBD1|TRBJ1-6
CASRHIQGQNSPLHF
TGCGCCAGCAGACACATACAGGGGCAGAATTCACCCCTCCACTTT
>TRBV3-1|.|TRBD2|TRBJ2-7
CASSRSLLAGGYEQYF
TGTGCCAGCAGCCGAAGCCTACTAGCGGGGGGCTACGAGCAGTACTTC
>TRBV11-2|few|.|TRBJ2-7
CASSAAGINEQYF
TGTGCCAGCAGCGCGGCAGGGATCAACGAGCAGTACTTC
>TRBV20-1|.|.|TRBJ1-1
CSARLYLQGTEAFF
TGCAGTGCTAGACTGTACCTACAGGGCACTGAAGCTTTCTTT